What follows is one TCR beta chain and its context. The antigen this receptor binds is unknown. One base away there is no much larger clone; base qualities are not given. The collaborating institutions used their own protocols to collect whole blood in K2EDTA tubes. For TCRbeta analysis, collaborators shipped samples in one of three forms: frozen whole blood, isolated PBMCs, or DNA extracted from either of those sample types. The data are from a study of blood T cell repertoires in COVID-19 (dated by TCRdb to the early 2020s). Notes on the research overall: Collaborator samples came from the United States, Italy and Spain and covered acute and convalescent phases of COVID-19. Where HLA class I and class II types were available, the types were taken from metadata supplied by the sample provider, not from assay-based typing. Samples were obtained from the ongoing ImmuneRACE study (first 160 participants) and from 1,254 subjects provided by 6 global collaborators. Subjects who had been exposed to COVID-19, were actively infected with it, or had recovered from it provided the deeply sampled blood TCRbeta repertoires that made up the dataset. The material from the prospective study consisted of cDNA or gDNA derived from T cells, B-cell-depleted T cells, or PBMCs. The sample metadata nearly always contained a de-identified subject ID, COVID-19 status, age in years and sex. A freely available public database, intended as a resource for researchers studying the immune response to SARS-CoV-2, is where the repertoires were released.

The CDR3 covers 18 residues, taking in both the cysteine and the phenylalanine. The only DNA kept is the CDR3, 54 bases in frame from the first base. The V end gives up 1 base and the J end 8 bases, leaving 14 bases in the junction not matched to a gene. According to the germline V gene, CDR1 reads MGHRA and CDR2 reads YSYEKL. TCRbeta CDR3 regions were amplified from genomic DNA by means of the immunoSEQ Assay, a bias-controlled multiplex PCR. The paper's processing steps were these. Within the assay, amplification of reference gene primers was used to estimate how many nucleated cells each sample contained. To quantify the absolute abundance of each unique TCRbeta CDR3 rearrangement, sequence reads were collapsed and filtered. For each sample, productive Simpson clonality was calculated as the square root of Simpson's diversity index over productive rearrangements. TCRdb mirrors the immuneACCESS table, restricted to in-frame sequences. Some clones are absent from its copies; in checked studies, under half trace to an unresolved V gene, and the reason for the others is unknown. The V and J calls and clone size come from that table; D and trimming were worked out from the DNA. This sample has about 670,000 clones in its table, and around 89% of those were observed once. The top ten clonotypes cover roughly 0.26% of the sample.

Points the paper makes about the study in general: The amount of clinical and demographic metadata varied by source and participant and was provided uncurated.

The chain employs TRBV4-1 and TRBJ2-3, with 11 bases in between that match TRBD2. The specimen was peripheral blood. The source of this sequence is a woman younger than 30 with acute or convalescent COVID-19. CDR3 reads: CASSQALAGGREAGTQYF. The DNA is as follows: TGCGCCAGCAGCCAAGCTTTAGCGGGGGGGCGGGAGGCAGGTACGCAGTATTTT.